The 15 T cell receptor beta chains below all came from one sample that was sequenced in a study of identical twins. TCRdb fed the 5' RACE reads into MiXCR, producing one record per CDR3 protein. The table lists fewer than 500,000 distinct CDR3 sequences, roughly 13% of them singletons, with approximately 0.98% in the top ten. These data were also filed under a second study, of yellow fever vaccine responses in identical twins.

The sequenced sample was CD4+ T cells sorted from blood. These receptors were taken from a woman aged 18 to 35 in good health.

The chain carries TRBV6-1 and TRBJ1-2; 9 nucleotides line up with TRBD1. The CDR3 is made up of 14 amino acids. Germline-derived CDR1 and CDR2 are MNHNS and SASEGT. Losses at the gene ends were 5 bases for V and 7 bases for J; bases not matched to a gene: 8. CDR3 sequence: CASSPPGTGFGYTF. CDR3 bases: TGTGCCAGCAGTCCCCCCGGGACAGGGTTTGGCTACACCTTC.

The sample holds a few counts of this clonotype. The chain is built from TRBV14 and TRBJ2-3; D is perhaps TRBD1 (5 bases). The V and J ends lost 2 bases and 2 bases respectively, with 14 bases between them. The CDR3 runs to 16 residues. CDR1 SGHDN and CDR2 FVKESK come from the germline V gene. CDR3 sequence reads: CASSQRQKTTTDTQYF. The CDR3 DNA reads as TGTGCCAGCAGCCAAAGACAGAAGACCACCACAGATACGCAGTATTTT. Full variable domain (remainder filled in from reference TRBV14 and TRBJ2-3): EAGVTQFPSHSVIEKGQTVTLRCDPISGHDNLYWYRRVMGKEIKFLLHFVKESKQDESGMPNNRFLAERTGGTYSTLKVQPAELEDSGVYFCASSQRQKTTTDTQYFGPGTRLTVL.

This clonotype occurred a few times. CDR3 sequence (DNA): TGTGCCAGCCAGGACCTGGACTGTGGCTACACCTTC. Amino acid sequence: CASQDLDCGYTF. The chain is built from TRBV3-1 and TRBJ1-2; D not resolved. Germline assignment: CDR1 LGHDT and CDR2 YNNKEL (reference sequence). CDR3 length: 12 amino acids. Trimming removed 8 bases at V and 7 bases at J, with 14 bases between. Supplemented by reference TRBV3-1 and TRBJ1-2, the full variable domain reads DTAVSQTPKYLVTQMGNDKSIKCEQNLGHDTMYWYKQDSKKFLKIMFSYNNKELIINETVPNRFSPKSPDKAHLNLHINSLELGDSAVYFCASQDLDCGYTFGSGTRLTVV.

The rearrangement links TRBV28 to TRBJ1-6, with D unresolved. The V gene's germline CDR1 is MDHEN and CDR2 SYDVKM. The CDR3 spans 13 residues. V was cut by 3 bases and J by 8 bases, with 8 bases left in between. CDR3 amino acids: CASSFPWDSPLHF. The CDR3, as DNA: TGTGCCAGCAGTTTTCCTTGGGATTCACCCCTCCACTTT.

The J gene is TRBJ2-5, the V gene TRBV14; 11 bases are a match to TRBD2. Trimming at V came to 4 bases and at J to 7 bases, leaving 8 bases not matched to a gene. Per germline, CDR1 SGHDN and CDR2 FVKESK. This CDR3 contains 15 residues. The CDR3 nucleotides read TGTGCCAGCAGCCGGCGACTAGCGGGGTTAGGGACCCAGTACTTC. Encoded protein: CASSRRLAGLGTQYF. Full variable domain (remainder filled in from reference TRBV14 and TRBJ2-5): EAGVTQFPSHSVIEKGQTVTLRCDPISGHDNLYWYRRVMGKEIKFLLHFVKESKQDESGMPNNRFLAERTGGTYSTLKVQPAELEDSGVYFCASSRRLAGLGTQYFGPGTRLLVL.

This clonotype was seen a few times. J is TRBJ2-5 and V is TRBV7-2; no definite D call. Germline values: CDR1 SGHTA, CDR2 FQGNSA. The V gene lost 7 bases and the J gene lost 5 bases, with 14 bases spanning the gap. CDR3 size: 13 residues. CDR3 amino acids: CASMNPGMETQYF. For the CDR3, the DNA is TGTGCCAGCATGAATCCCGGTATGGAGACCCAGTACTTC.

This clonotype was picked up one time. V is TRBV5-1 and J is TRBJ1-5; tentatively, D is TRBD1 (6 bases). In germline, CDR1 is SGHRS, CDR2 YFSETQ. CDR3 length equals 14 residues. Trimming cost V 4 bases and J 4 bases, with 12 bases left between them. The CDR3 loop reads CASSPDGQNQPQHF. The CDR3 DNA is TGCGCCAGCAGCCCGGACGGACAGAATCAGCCCCAGCATTTT. The variable domain in full, with the rest retrieved from reference TRBV5-1 and TRBJ1-5, is KAGVTQTPRYLIKTRGQQVTLSCSPISGHRSVSWYQQTPGQGLQFLFEYFSETQRNKGNFPGRFSGRQFSNSRSEMNVSTLELGDSALYLCASSPDGQNQPQHFGDGTRLSIL.

The gene calls are TRBV29-1 and TRBJ2-5, with 11 positions matching TRBD1. CDR3 length: 17 amino acids. Germline V lookup: CDR1 SQVTM, CDR2 ANQGSEA. Germline trimming cut 1 base from V and 1 base from J; bases unmatched to any gene: 8. The CDR3 sequence is CSVEGELGQGVQETQYF. CDR3 nucleotides: TGCAGCGTTGAAGGCGAGTTGGGACAGGGGGTCCAAGAGACCCAGTACTTC. The entire variable domain, with the rest obtained from reference TRBV29-1 and TRBJ2-5, is as follows: SAVISQKPSRDICQRGTSLTIQCQVDSQVTMMFWYRQQPGQSLTLIATANQGSEATYESGFVIDKFPISRPNLTFSTLTVSNMSPEDSSIYLCSVEGELGQGVQETQYFGPGTRLLVL.

This clonotype was counted ten times or more. The chain carries TRBV28 and TRBJ2-3; 9 bases align to TRBD2. V shed 3 bases, J shed 2 bases, and the junction held 9 bases outside the gene matches. Germline CDR1 reads MDHEN; CDR2 reads SYDVKM. The CDR3 has 17 residues. As DNA, the CDR3 is TGTGCCAGCAGTTTTCGGGTTAGCGGGAGAGACACAGATACGCAGTATTTT. It translates to CASSFRVSGRDTDTQYF. The full variable domain, with the rest looked up from reference TRBV28 and TRBJ2-3, is DVKVTQSSRYLVKRTGEKVFLECVQDMDHENMFWYRQDPGLGLRLIYFSYDVKMKEKGDIPEGYSVSREKKERFSLILESASTNQTSMYLCASSFRVSGRDTDTQYFGPGTRLTVL.

This clonotype occurred a few times. The chain recombines TRBV27 with TRBJ2-1; possibly TRBD1 for D (6 bases). V was trimmed by 8 bases and J by 7 bases, leaving 24 bases between them. This CDR3 spans 16 amino acids. The V gene's germline CDR1 is MNHEY and CDR2 SMNVEV (reference sequence). This CDR3 reads CASFQGAKPRGNEQFF. CDR3 in DNA: TGTGCCAGCTTTCAGGGCGCCAAGCCTAGGGGGAATGAGCAGTTCTTC.

This sequence joins TRBV27 and TRBJ2-3, with 9 bases that match TRBD2. Germline V gene lookup returns CDR1 MNHEY and CDR2 SMNVEV (reference sequence). The J segment lost 7 bases and the V segment lost 6 bases, leaving 17 bases of the junction unmatched. The CDR3 sequence is 17 residues long. CDR3 nucleotides: TGTGCCAGCAGCACGGGAGGATTTGCGGGAGGGCCGAATACGCAGTATTTT. Translating gives CASSTGGFAGGPNTQYF.

This clonotype occurred once. In DNA, the CDR3 is TGTGCCATCAGTGGAGACGGGGAGCTGTTTTTT. Its protein product is CAISGDGELFF. V gene TRBV10-3 combines with J gene TRBJ2-2, with D hard to call. Germline-derived CDR1 and CDR2 are ENHRY and SYGVKD. V lost 4 bases and J 7 bases, leaving 4 bases between the germline ends. The CDR3 is 11 residues long.

About this clonotype: At one end the junction does not follow the germline gene, possibly because of a read error. The J gene is TRBJ2-2, the V gene TRBV7-2; D call uncertain. This CDR3 comprises 15 residues. The germline V gene encodes CDR1 SGHTA and CDR2 FQGNSA. CDR3 sequence (DNA): TGTGCCAGCAGCTTAGGGTCACTCAACACAGGGGAGCTGTTTTTT. This translates into CASSLGSLNTGELFF.

The V call is TRBV6-1, the J call TRBJ2-4; tentatively, D is TRBD1 (5 bases). Trimming stripped 10 bases from V and 7 bases from J, with 17 bases between. This CDR3 comprises 13 residues. CDR1 MNHNS and CDR2 SASEGT come from the germline V gene. CDR3 amino acids: CATFWSKGNIQYF. The CDR3 DNA sequence: TGTGCCACCTTCTGGTCTAAGGGGAACATTCAGTACTTC.

The chain couples TRBV7-2 to TRBJ2-1; perhaps TRBD2 as D (6 bases). V lost 5 bases to trimming and J lost 9 bases, with 17 bases between them. The CDR3 loop spans 14 amino acids. CDR1 is SGHTA, CDR2 FQGNSA, per germline. Here the CDR3 reads CASSLKRLGGEQFF. In DNA, the CDR3 is TGTGCCAGCAGCCTGAAACGACTAGGTGGTGAGCAGTTCTTC.